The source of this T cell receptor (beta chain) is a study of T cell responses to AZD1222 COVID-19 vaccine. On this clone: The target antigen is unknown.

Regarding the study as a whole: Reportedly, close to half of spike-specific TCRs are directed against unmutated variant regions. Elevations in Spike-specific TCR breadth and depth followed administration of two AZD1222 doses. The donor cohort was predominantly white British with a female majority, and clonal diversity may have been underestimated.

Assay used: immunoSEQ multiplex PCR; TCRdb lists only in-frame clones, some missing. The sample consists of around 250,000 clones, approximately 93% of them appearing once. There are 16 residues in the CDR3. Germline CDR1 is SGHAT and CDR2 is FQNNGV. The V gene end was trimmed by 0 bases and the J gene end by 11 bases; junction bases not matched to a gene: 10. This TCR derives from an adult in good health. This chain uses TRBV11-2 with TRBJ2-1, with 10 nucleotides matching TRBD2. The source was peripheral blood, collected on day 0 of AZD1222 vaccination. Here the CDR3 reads CASSLDPASGRSKQFF. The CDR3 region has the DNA TGTGCCAGCAGCTTAGATCCGGCTAGCGGGAGATCGAAGCAGTTCTTC.